This T cell receptor (beta chain) was found in a study of T cells in Graves' hyperthyroidism and ophthalmopathy. Only a few counts were recorded for this clonotype. Authors of the study amplified TCR beta CDR3 regions from RNA transcripts. The primer set for the first-round RT-PCR of the TCR CDR3 was HTBI. Each CDR3 protein gets one entry after TCRdb re-called the multiplex PCR reads with MiXCR. This table has approximately 570,000 distinct CDR3 sequences, 20% appearing once. Germline CDR1 LGHNA, CDR2 YNFKEQ. The V and J ends lost 1 base and 0 bases, in that order; junction bases with no gene match: 5. This CDR3 spans 16 amino acids.

The clonotype originates from a man aged 40-50 years with Graves' ophthalmopathy. Sample: blood. This chain joins TRBV4-2 and TRBJ1-1, with TRBD1 identical over 7 bases. The CDR3 here is CASSQAGGLVNTEAFF. The DNA of the CDR3 is TGTGCCAGCAGCCAAGCAGGGGGACTGGTGAACACTGAAGCTTTCTTT.